This is a list of T cell receptor beta chains from one sample in a study of T-cell memory formation after mild COVID-19. TCRdb re-analysed the 5' RACE reads in MiXCR, keeping a single row per CDR3 protein. The sample consists of approximately 300,000 distinct CDR3 sequences, 7% to 10% of them appearing once. Sequencing was carried out using PBMCs or a T cell subset sorted from them (not recorded which). These receptors originate from a man aged 18 to 29 who had mild COVID-19 (a few samples of this study predate the infection). Cell type and time point are not known. Each CDR3 is given with its conserved first and last residue. Fields, in order: D gene, V gene, J gene, CDR3 length, clone size, CDR3 DNA, CDR3 protein. D genes are given only for firm matches. Only some rows state a clone size, as once, few, many or a class for expanded clones.

.	TRBV6-6	TRBJ2-5	14	few	TGTGCCAGCAGGGCAGGGACTCGGGGAGAGACCCAGTACTTC	CASRAGTRGETQYF
.	TRBV10-3	TRBJ2-3	12	.	TGTGCCATCAACAGGGACGCAGATACGCAGTATTTT	CAINRDADTQYF
.	TRBV4-1	TRBJ2-3	17	many	TGCGCCAGCAGCCAAGTGGCGGGGGCCTATAGCACAGATACGCAGTATTTT	CASSQVAGAYSTDTQYF
TRBD2	TRBV9	TRBJ2-3	17	.	TGTGCCAGCAGCGTAACTTCTAGCGGGGGACTTACAGATACGCAGTATTTT	CASSVTSSGGLTDTQYF
TRBD1	TRBV29-1	TRBJ2-6	16	few	TGCAGCCTCGGGACAGGGCTTCCCTCTGGGGCCAACGTCCTGACTTTC	CSLGTGLPSGANVLTF
TRBD1	TRBV9	TRBJ1-2	15	few	TGTGCCAGCAGCGTAGATCCAGGGGGCGTATATGGCTACACCTTC	CASSVDPGGVYGYTF
.	TRBV28	TRBJ2-5	17	many	TGTGCCAGCAGTTTAACCATCGGGACGGCGAACCAAGAGACCCAGTACTTC	CASSLTIGTANQETQYF
TRBD1	TRBV11-2	TRBJ2-3	14	few	TGTGCCAGCAGCCTCGACAGGGAACTAGATACGCAGTATTTT	CASSLDRELDTQYF
TRBD1	TRBV12-3/TRBV12-4	TRBJ2-2	16	many	TGTGCCAGCAGCAGACAATTAGGACAGGGGACCGGGGAGCTGTTTTTT	CASSRQLGQGTGELFF
.	TRBV6-5	TRBJ1-1	16	.	TGTGCCAGCAGCCCCTTGACCGGATACCGGAACACTGAAGCTTTCTTT	CASSPLTGYRNTEAFF
TRBD1	TRBV5-4	TRBJ2-6	13	many	TGTGCCAGCAGCTTCGGGACAGGGGCTTCTCTGACTTTC	CASSFGTGASLTF
TRBD2	TRBV5-5	TRBJ2-3	16	many	TGTGCCAGCAGCCCATTGGGACTAGTCTCATCCGATACGCAGTATTTT	CASSPLGLVSSDTQYF
.	TRBV12-3/TRBV12-4	TRBJ2-3	15	many	TGTGCCAGCAGTTTAGAGGTTCTGAGCACAGATACGCAGTATTTT	CASSLEVLSTDTQYF
.	TRBV20-1	TRBJ1-2	14	.	TGCAGTGCTAGAGGTGGACAGTTCAACTATGGCTACACCTTC	CSARGGQFNYGYTF
.	TRBV25-1	TRBJ1-6	15	few	TGTGCCAGCAGTGGGGACTTCGTCAGCAATTCACCCCTCCACTTT	CASSGDFVSNSPLHF
TRBD1	TRBV9	TRBJ2-3	16	few	TGTGCCAGCAGCTCCGGGACAGGATTTTACACAGATACGCAGTATTTT	CASSSGTGFYTDTQYF
.	TRBV6-5	TRBJ1-2	11	many	TGTGCCAGCAGTGGGGGCCGGGGCTACACCTTC	CASSGGRGYTF
.	TRBV6-1	TRBJ2-3	15	.	TGTGCCAGCAGTGAACGGAGGGGAGACACAGATACGCAGTATTTT	CASSERRGDTDTQYF
TRBD1	TRBV5-1	TRBJ1-1	13	many	TGCGCCAGCAGGGGGACAGTGAACACTGAAGCTTTCTTT	CASRGTVNTEAFF
.	TRBV28	TRBJ1-6	14	few	TGTGCCAGCACCCCACATCAGTATAATTCACCCCTCCACTTT	CASTPHQYNSPLHF
.	TRBV5-4	TRBJ2-3	12	few	TGTGCCAGCAGGAGCAGCACAGATACGCAGTATTTT	CASRSSTDTQYF
TRBD1	TRBV30	TRBJ1-6	14	.	TGTGCCTGGAGGACGACAGGGAGTGGTTCACCCCTCCACTTT	CAWRTTGSGSPLHF
TRBD1	TRBV7-2	TRBJ2-1	15	.	TGTGCCAGCAGCTTAGTCAGGGACAGGGGCAATGAGCAGTTCTTC	CASSLVRDRGNEQFF
TRBD1	TRBV11-2	TRBJ2-7	14	few	TGTGCCAGCAGCCCGGACAGGGGTCGATACGAGCAGTACTTC	CASSPDRGRYEQYF
.	TRBV7-8	TRBJ2-3	13	.	TGTGCCAGCAGCTCTTCTGCCACAGATACGCAGTATTTT	CASSSSATDTQYF
.	TRBV20-1	TRBJ1-1	12	once	TGCAGGGTTGGGACTCCCGAGGGGGAAGCTTTCTTT	CRVGTPEGEAFF
TRBD2	TRBV7-2	TRBJ2-1	14	many	TGTGCCAGCAGCTTCGGGACTACCAACAATGAGCAGTTCTTC	CASSFGTTNNEQFF
.	TRBV19	TRBJ1-2	14	.	TGTGCCAGTAGTATGGCGCATGGGGGTTATGGCTACACCTTC	CASSMAHGGYGYTF
.	TRBV30	TRBJ1-2	12	few	TGTGCCTGGAGCATGCCAGGGTATGGCTACACCTTC	CAWSMPGYGYTF
.	TRBV12-3/TRBV12-4	TRBJ1-1	13	many	TGTGCCAGCAAAGGGGGGCGAACTGGTGAAGCTTTCTTT	CASKGGRTGEAFF
.	TRBV7-9	TRBJ1-5	16	few	TGTGCCAGCAGCCCCAGAGGGGGACGCAACAATCAGCCCCAGCATTTT	CASSPRGGRNNQPQHF
.	TRBV7-2	TRBJ1-1	15	.	TGTGCCAGCAGCCCACTAGGGGTAAGGAACACTGAAGCTTTCTTT	CASSPLGVRNTEAFF
TRBD2	TRBV7-9	TRBJ2-3	16	few	TGTGCCAGCAGTGCTAGCGGGGGTGCCCCAGAGGATACGCAGTATTTT	CASSASGGAPEDTQYF
.	TRBV27	TRBJ1-2	15	.	TGTGCCAGCAGTTCGGACCCCTTTTTAGCCTATGGCTACACCTTC	CASSSDPFLAYGYTF
.	TRBV20-1	TRBJ1-1	13	.	TGCAGTGCGGAGAGCACCCGTAGCACTGAAGCTTTCTTT	CSAESTRSTEAFF
.	TRBV3-1	TRBJ2-2	16	many	TGTGCCAGCAGCCAAGAACCAGCATCGAACACCGGGGAGCTGTTTTTT	CASSQEPASNTGELFF
.	TRBV3-1	TRBJ1-1	13	few	TGTGCCAGCAGCCAAGATTTCGGGGGCCATGCTTTCTTT	CASSQDFGGHAFF
.	TRBV7-6	TRBJ1-1	14	few	TGTGCCAGCAGCTTATCTAGGGTGAACACTGAAGCTTTCTTT	CASSLSRVNTEAFF
.	TRBV29-1	TRBJ2-3	13	.	TGCAGCGTTCCCGTGAAGAACACAGATACGCAGTATTTT	CSVPVKNTDTQYF
.	TRBV30	TRBJ2-7	13	few	TGTGCCTGGAGTGTTGGCAGGGGATACGAGCAGTACTTC	CAWSVGRGYEQYF
.	TRBV3-1	TRBJ2-4	15	few	TGTGCCAGCAGCCAAGGGCGGGGGCCCAAAAACATTCAGTACTTC	CASSQGRGPKNIQYF
.	TRBV12-3/TRBV12-4	TRBJ1-5	15	many	TGTGCCAGCAGTTTAGGGTGGGCAGGGGCGCAGCCCCAGCATTTT	CASSLGWAGAQPQHF
TRBD1	TRBV7-6	TRBJ1-1	13	few	TGTGCCAGCAGCCTTGACAGGGAGGCTGAAGCTTTCTTT	CASSLDREAEAFF
TRBD2	TRBV5-1	TRBJ2-1	17	few	TGCGCCAGCAGCTTGGCTGTAGCGGGGGGGCCCTACAATGAGCAGTTCTTC	CASSLAVAGGPYNEQFF
.	TRBV9	TRBJ1-6	15	.	TGTGCCAGCAGCGTAGAGGGCAGTTATAATTCACCCCTCCACTTT	CASSVEGSYNSPLHF
TRBD1	TRBV20-1	TRBJ2-7	12	few	TGCAGTGCAGAAACAGGGGAATACGAGCAGTACTTC	CSAETGEYEQYF
.	TRBV7-6	TRBJ2-3	16	.	TGTGCCAGCAGCTTACCACCCCCTTCGAGGGCAGATACGCAGTATTTT	CASSLPPPSRADTQYF
.	TRBV6-5	TRBJ1-5	11	.	TGTGCCAGCAGGGCCCTGGGCGCCCGGCATTTT	CASRALGARHF
.	TRBV16	TRBJ1-1	13	.	TGTGCCAGCAGCCAACTACAGAGCACTGAAGCTTTCTTT	CASSQLQSTEAFF
.	TRBV7-9	TRBJ1-1	15	few	TGTGCCAGCAGCGGAACATCAAGGAGGGACACTGAAGCTTTCTTT	CASSGTSRRDTEAFF
TRBD1	TRBV27	TRBJ2-7	13	few	TGTGCCAGCAGTTTGGGGACAGCTCTCGAGCAGTACTTC	CASSLGTALEQYF
TRBD2	TRBV24-1	TRBJ2-1	15	.	TGTGCCACCAGTGATACGCGGGGGGGCTACAATGAGCAGTTCTTC	CATSDTRGGYNEQFF
TRBD1	TRBV27	TRBJ1-5	14	few	TGTGCCAGCAGTTTAGGAGGGGGCATGAAGTCCCAGCATTTT	CASSLGGGMKSQHF
.	TRBV28	TRBJ2-3	12	few	TGTGCCAGCAGTTGGTCGGGGGATACGCAGTATTTT	CASSWSGDTQYF
.	TRBV5-1	TRBJ2-2	16	many	TGCGCCAGCAGCTCCCAGCGGGTCCAGGGGCCCGGGGAGCTGTTTTTT	CASSSQRVQGPGELFF
TRBD1	TRBV5-1	TRBJ1-6	15	.	TGCGCCAGCAGCACCTCGGACAGGGGGCAATCACCCCTCCACTTT	CASSTSDRGQSPLHF
.	TRBV7-3	TRBJ2-3	13	many	TGTGCCAGCAGCTTGGACTACACAGATACGCAGTATTTT	CASSLDYTDTQYF